This T cell receptor beta chain was identified during a study of regulatory T cells in long-lasting Graves disease. Library construction for TCR beta used iRepertoire HTBI primers and Arm-PCR of CDR3 regions. TCRdb re-derived calls from the multiplex PCR reads in MiXCR, one entry per CDR3 protein. The sample has about 360,000 distinct CDR3 sequences, around 15% seen once. The time point: newly diagnosed GD, antithyroid drugs for less than 3 months. Generation of the TCR library employed RNA extracted from PBMCs. This clonotype came up many times. The germline V gene has CDR1 DFQATT and CDR2 SNEGSKA (reference sequence). Deletions cut 1 base from V and 3 bases from J, with 7 bases between. The CDR3 sequence is 13 residues long. Separately, the same data were catalogued under a study of T cells in Graves' hyperthyroidism and ophthalmopathy.

The source was peripheral blood mononuclear cells (PBMCs), collected at new diagnosis, from a patient treated with antithyroid drugs. The chain carries TRBV20-1 and TRBJ2-4, with D possibly TRBD2 on 5 matching bases. The source of this sequence is a woman between 18 and 30 years old with Graves disease. The CDR3: CSARAADKNIQYF. The CDR3 DNA follows: TGCAGTGCTAGAGCAGCGGACAAAAACATTCAGTACTTC.